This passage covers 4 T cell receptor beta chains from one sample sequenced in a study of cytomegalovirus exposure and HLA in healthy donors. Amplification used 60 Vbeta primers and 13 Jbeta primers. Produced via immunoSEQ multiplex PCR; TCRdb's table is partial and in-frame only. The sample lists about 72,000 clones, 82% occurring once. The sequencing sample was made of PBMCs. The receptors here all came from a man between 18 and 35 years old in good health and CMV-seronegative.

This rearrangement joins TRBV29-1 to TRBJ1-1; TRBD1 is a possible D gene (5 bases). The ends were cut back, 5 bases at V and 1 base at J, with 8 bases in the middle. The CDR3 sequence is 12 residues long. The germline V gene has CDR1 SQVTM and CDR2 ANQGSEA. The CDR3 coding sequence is TGCAGCGTTCCCGGACAGAACACTGAAGCTTTCTTT. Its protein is CSVPGQNTEAFF.

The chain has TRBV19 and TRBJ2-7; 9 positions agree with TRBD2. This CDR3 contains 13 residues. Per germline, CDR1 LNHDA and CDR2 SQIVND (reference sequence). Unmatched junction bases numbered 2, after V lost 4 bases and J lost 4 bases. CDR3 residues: CASSKAGGYEQYF. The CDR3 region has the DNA TGTGCCAGTAGTAAAGCGGGGGGTTACGAGCAGTACTTC.

CDR3 sequence (DNA): TGTGCCAGCAGCGTCGGGACAGGGTACCGCGAGCAGTACTTC. This sequence encodes CASSVGTGYREQYF. The chain couples TRBV9 to TRBJ2-7, with TRBD1 identical over 9 bases. Germline CDR1 and CDR2: SGDLS and YYNGEE. The junction had 6 bases not matched to a gene; V was cut back by 2 bases and J by 6 bases. This CDR3 has 14 amino acids.

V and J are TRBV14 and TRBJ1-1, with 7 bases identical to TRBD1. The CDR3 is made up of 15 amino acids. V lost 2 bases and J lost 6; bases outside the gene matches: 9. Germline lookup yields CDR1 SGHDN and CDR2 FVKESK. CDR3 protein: CASSQRTGSIAEAFF. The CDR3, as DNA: TGTGCCAGCAGCCAAAGGACAGGCTCTATCGCTGAAGCTTTCTTT.